This entry lists 11 T cell receptor beta chains sequenced from one sample in a study of blood T cell repertoires in COVID-19. The table came from immunoSEQ multiplex PCR; TCRdb's copy has only in-frame clones and leaves some out. Among about 73,000 clones, roughly 89% were seen once, and the ten largest hold roughly 9.6%. The sample consisted of peripheral blood. The origin of the receptors is a man aged 80 or over with acute or convalescent COVID-19.

The chain carries TRBV29-1 and TRBJ2-7, with TRBD2 matching 10 bases. The CDR3 totals 13 residues. CDR1 and CDR2 (germline): SQVTM, ANQGSEA. Trimming at V came to 3 bases and at J to 8 bases, leaving 7 bases not matched to a gene. This CDR3 reads CSVEESGRAQQYF. The CDR3 DNA sequence: TGCAGCGTTGAGGAAAGCGGGAGGGCCCAGCAGTACTTC.

This sequence joins TRBV6-5 and TRBJ1-1, with 9 bases matching TRBD1. The ends lost 4 bases at V and 8 bases at J; junction bases unmatched: 11. Germline lookup yields CDR1 MNHEY and CDR2 SVGAGI. The CDR3 extends over 15 amino acids. The DNA of the CDR3 is TGTGCCAGCAGTTTCCCCGGGACAGGGAAGACCGAAGCTTTCTTT. Translating gives CASSFPGTGKTEAFF.

The sample holds one count of this clone. The chain combines TRBV12-5 with TRBJ2-5; 9 bases are shared with TRBD2. The CDR3 covers 18 residues. V dropped 0 bases and J dropped 5; count of bases not matched to a gene: 13. Germline V gives CDR1 LGHNT, CDR2 FRNRAP. As DNA, the CDR3 is TGTGCTAGTGGTTTGGTGGCGGGGGGGAGTATCTCGCGGGAGACCCAGTACTTC. Residues: CASGLVAGGSISRETQYF.

This chain links TRBV7-9 with TRBJ1-2, with D tentatively TRBD1 (6 bases). Per the germline V gene, CDR1 is SEHNR and CDR2 is FQNEAQ (reference sequence). This CDR3 contains 13 residues. Trimming took off 5 bases at V and 5 bases at J, with 12 bases between the two ends. The CDR3, as DNA: TGTGCCAGCAGCGTCGGGCAGGGGTATGGCTACACCTTC. Its protein is CASSVGQGYGYTF.

The V gene is TRBV27, the J gene TRBJ2-7, with 8 bases that match TRBD1. Germline values: CDR1 MNHEY, CDR2 SMNVEV (reference sequence). The CDR3 contains 14 residues. The junction had 6 bases not matched to a gene; V was cut back by 6 bases and J by 2 bases. The CDR3 is CASSRQGPPYEQYF. Here the CDR3 DNA reads TGTGCCAGCAGCCGACAGGGGCCGCCCTACGAGCAGTACTTC.

This clone has just one count. This chain uses TRBV2 with TRBJ2-5; the D gene is possibly TRBD2 (6 bases). The CDR3 covers 14 residues. CDR1 and CDR2 from the germline V gene are SNHLY and FYNNEI. V shed 3 bases and J shed 5 bases, with 13 bases lying between them. DNA for the CDR3: TGTGCCAGCAGTGATTTTGGGGGGACTGAGACCCAGTACTTC. Amino acids: CASSDFGGTETQYF.

J is TRBJ2-3 and V is TRBV5-1, with 9 bases that match TRBD2. V shed 0 bases and J 2 bases; nucleotides not matched to a gene: 4. The V gene's germline CDR1 is SGHRS and CDR2 YFSETQ. CDR3 length: 16 residues. Written as DNA, the CDR3 is TGCGCCAGCAGCTTGGCGGGGACTAGCAACACAGATACGCAGTATTTT. It codes for CASSLAGTSNTDTQYF. The full variable domain, completed using reference TRBV5-1 and TRBJ2-3, is KAGVTQTPRYLIKTRGQQVTLSCSPISGHRSVSWYQQTPGQGLQFLFEYFSETQRNKGNFPGRFSGRQFSNSRSEMNVSTLELGDSALYLCASSLAGTSNTDTQYFGPGTRLTVL.

The chain joins TRBV23-1 to TRBJ1-5; 7 nucleotides line up with TRBD1. TRBV23-1 counts as an open reading frame of uncertain function. The CDR3 consists of 17 residues. Trimming at V came to 0 bases and at J to 0 bases, leaving 5 bases not matched to a gene. The CDR3 loop is CASSQSTGCYSNQPQHF. CDR3 sequence (DNA): TGCGCCAGCAGTCAATCGACAGGGTGTTATAGCAATCAGCCCCAGCATTTT.

This chain links TRBV6-5 with TRBJ2-5; 7 nucleotides agree with TRBD1. J was trimmed by 1 base and V by 10 bases; bases with no gene match: 9. The CDR3 is made up of 14 amino acids. Germline V gene lookup returns CDR1 MNHEY and CDR2 SVGAGI. This CDR3 is CATRKGAIQETQYF. The CDR3 DNA follows: TGTGCCACCAGGAAGGGGGCAATCCAAGAGACCCAGTACTTC.

This clone was observed a single time. The V gene is TRBV19, the J gene TRBJ2-7; D is uncertain. Germline CDR1 and CDR2: LNHDA and SQIVND (reference sequence). The length of the CDR3 is 15 residues. Trimming took off 5 bases at V and 6 bases at J, with 20 bases between the two ends. CDR3 region: CASSPGPGGSIEQYF. The CDR3 DNA sequence: TGTGCCAGTAGTCCCGGCCCGGGTGGTAGCATCGAGCAGTACTTC.

This chain connects TRBV6-6 to TRBJ2-5; 8 bases match TRBD2. Per the germline V gene, CDR1 is MNHNY and CDR2 is SVGAGI (reference sequence). With 6 bases clipped from V and 5 bases from J, the junction kept 5 bases outside the gene matches. This CDR3 is 13 amino acids long. In nucleotides, the CDR3 is TGTGCCAGCAGCCGGGGACTAGGCGAGACCCAGTACTTC. This gives the protein CASSRGLGETQYF.